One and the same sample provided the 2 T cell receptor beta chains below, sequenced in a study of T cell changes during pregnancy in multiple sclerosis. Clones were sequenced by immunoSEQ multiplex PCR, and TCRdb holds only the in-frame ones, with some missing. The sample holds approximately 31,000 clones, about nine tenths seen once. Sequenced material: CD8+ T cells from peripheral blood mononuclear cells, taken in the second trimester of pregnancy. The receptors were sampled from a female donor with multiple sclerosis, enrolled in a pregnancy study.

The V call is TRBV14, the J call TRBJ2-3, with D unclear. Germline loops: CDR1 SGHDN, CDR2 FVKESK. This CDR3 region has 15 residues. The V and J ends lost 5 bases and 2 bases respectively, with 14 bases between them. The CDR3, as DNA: TGTGCCAGCAGCTCTAGGTTCCCTATCACAGATACGCAGTATTTT. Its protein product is CASSSRFPITDTQYF.

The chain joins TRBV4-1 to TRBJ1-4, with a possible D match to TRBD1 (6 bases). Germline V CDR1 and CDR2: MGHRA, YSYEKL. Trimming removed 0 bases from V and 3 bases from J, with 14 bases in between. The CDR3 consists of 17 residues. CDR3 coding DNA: TGCGCCAGCAGCCAAGAAACCCCACAGGGCGCTAATGAAAAACTGTTTTTT. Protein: CASSQETPQGANEKLFF.